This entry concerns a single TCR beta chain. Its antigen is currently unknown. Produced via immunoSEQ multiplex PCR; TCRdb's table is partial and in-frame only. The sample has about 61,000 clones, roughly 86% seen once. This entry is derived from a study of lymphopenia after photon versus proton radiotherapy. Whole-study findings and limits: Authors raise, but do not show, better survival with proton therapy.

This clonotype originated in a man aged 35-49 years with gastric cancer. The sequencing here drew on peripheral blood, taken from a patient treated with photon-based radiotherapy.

The DNA of the CDR3 is TGTGCCAGTAGGAGGGGACAGGGCCTTCCCTACGAGCAGTACTTC. Its translation: CASRRGQGLPYEQYF. The chain links TRBV19 to TRBJ2-7; TRBD1 matches 9 bases. There are 15 residues in the CDR3. The V and J ends lost 6 bases and 2 bases, in that order; junction bases with no gene match: 8. The V gene's germline CDR1 is LNHDA and CDR2 SQIVND (reference sequence).